This T cell receptor (beta chain) was retrieved from a study of blood T cell repertoires in COVID-19. As for the study in general: In each case, the material was cDNA or gDNA derived from T cells, B-cell-depleted T cells, or PBMCs.

This table comes from immunoSEQ multiplex PCR, and its TCRdb copy is limited to in-frame clones, with some not included. Counted here are 150,000 to 200,000 clones, under 90% occurring once; the ten biggest clones make up roughly 7.1%. The CDR3 runs 16 residues. V shed 2 bases and J 3 bases; nucleotides not matched to a gene: 4. Germline CDR1 is MGHRA and CDR2 is YSYEKL. The sample comprised peripheral blood. The TCR originated in a human donor in a cohort sampled during active COVID-19. The chain recombines TRBV4-1 with TRBJ2-3; 11 bases agree with TRBD2. The chain's CDR3 is CASSQLSGGATDTQYF. CDR3 in DNA: TGCGCCAGCAGCCAACTTAGCGGGGGGGCGACAGATACGCAGTATTTT.